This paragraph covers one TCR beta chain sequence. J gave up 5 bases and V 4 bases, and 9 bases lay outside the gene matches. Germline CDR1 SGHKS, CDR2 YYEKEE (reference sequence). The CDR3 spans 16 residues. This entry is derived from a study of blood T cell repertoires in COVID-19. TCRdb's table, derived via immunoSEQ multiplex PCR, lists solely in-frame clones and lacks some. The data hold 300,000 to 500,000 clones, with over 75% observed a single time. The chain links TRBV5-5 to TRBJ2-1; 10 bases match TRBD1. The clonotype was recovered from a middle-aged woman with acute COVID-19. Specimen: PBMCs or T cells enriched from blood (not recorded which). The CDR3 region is CASSGETGGAHNEQFF. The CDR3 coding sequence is TGTGCCAGCAGCGGCGAGACAGGGGGCGCCCACAATGAGCAGTTCTTC.